The 8 T cell receptor beta chains given below trace back to one sample, sequenced in a study of cytomegalovirus exposure and HLA in healthy donors. Generated by immunoSEQ multiplex PCR, the TCRdb table keeps only in-frame clones and is missing some. The repertoire holds some 110,000 clones, with more than 75% as singletons. Input material: PBMCs. The origin of the receptors is a man younger than 35 in good health and CMV-seronegative.

This chain connects TRBV7-8 to TRBJ2-3, with 9 bases aligning to TRBD2. The CDR3 is 17 residues long. Trimming cost V 5 bases and J 2 bases; bases outside gene matches: 11. From germline, CDR1 is SGHVS and CDR2 FQNEAQ. The CDR3 is CASSVLPAGGYTDTQYF. Here the CDR3 DNA reads TGTGCCAGCAGCGTATTACCAGCGGGGGGCTACACAGATACGCAGTATTTT. The full variable domain, with the rest looked up from reference TRBV7-8 and TRBJ2-3, is GAGVSQSPRYKVAKRGQDVALRCDPISGHVSLFWYQQALGQGPEFLTYFQNEAQLDKSGLPSDRFFAERPEGSVSTLKIQRTQQEDSAVYLCASSVLPAGGYTDTQYFGPGTRLTVL.

The chain has TRBV19 and TRBJ1-1; 10 nucleotides match TRBD1. This CDR3 comprises 14 residues. V trimming: 6 bases; J trimming: 2 bases; junction bases outside the gene matches: 3. Germline lookup yields CDR1 LNHDA and CDR2 SQIVND (reference sequence). CDR3 nucleotides: TGTGCCAGTAGGGGACAGGGGCTTAACACTGAAGCTTTCTTT. As protein: CASRGQGLNTEAFF. Filled out from reference TRBV19 and TRBJ1-1, the complete variable domain reads DGGITQSPKYLFRKEGQNVTLSCEQNLNHDAMYWYRQDPGQGLRLIYYSQIVNDFQKGDIAEGYSVSREKKESFPLTVTSAQKNPTAFYLCASRGQGLNTEAFFGQGTRLTVV.

The chain has TRBV5-1 and TRBJ1-1, with D hard to call. CDR1 SGHRS and CDR2 YFSETQ come from the germline V gene. The V end was cut by 2 bases, the J end by 3 bases, with 11 bases between. The CDR3 runs to 14 residues. The DNA of the CDR3 is TGCGCCAGCAGCTTCGGAAGGAGCGACACTGAAGCTTTCTTT. Translating it yields CASSFGRSDTEAFF. Full variable domain (remainder filled in from reference TRBV5-1 and TRBJ1-1): KAGVTQTPRYLIKTRGQQVTLSCSPISGHRSVSWYQQTPGQGLQFLFEYFSETQRNKGNFPGRFSGRQFSNSRSEMNVSTLELGDSALYLCASSFGRSDTEAFFGQGTRLTVV.

The chain joins TRBV14 to TRBJ2-7, with a tentative D call TRBD2 (7 bases). The CDR3 runs 15 residues. Trimming stripped 0 bases from V and 5 bases from J, with 14 bases between. The germline V gene encodes CDR1 SGHDN and CDR2 FVKESK. The CDR3 DNA reads TGTGCCAGCAGCCAAGACGCGGGGGCGGGACACGAGCAGTACTTC. Its protein is CASSQDAGAGHEQYF.

This clone showed up just once. The chain joins TRBV7-2 to TRBJ2-7; weak D call: TRBD2 (6 bases). CDR1 SGHTA and CDR2 FQGNSA come from the germline V gene. Deletions cut 4 bases from V and 4 bases from J, with 11 bases between. The CDR3 extends over 13 amino acids. The CDR3 nucleotides are TGTGCCAGCAGCTCTCGGACTACTTACGAGCAGTACTTC. Its translation: CASSSRTTYEQYF. Looking up the rest from reference TRBV7-2 and TRBJ2-7 gives the full variable domain: GAGVSQSPSNKVTEKGKDVELRCDPISGHTALYWYRQSLGQGLEFLIYFQGNSAPDKSGLPSDRFSAERTGGSVSTLTIQRTQQEDSAVYLCASSSRTTYEQYFGPGTRLTVT.

The rearrangement links TRBV19 to TRBJ1-2; perhaps TRBD1 as D (6 bases). Germline V gene sequence: CDR1 LNHDA, CDR2 SQIVND (reference sequence). There are 15 residues in the CDR3. Trimming shortened V by 5 bases and J by 5 bases, and 18 bases separated the two germline ends. CDR3 residues: CASSEHREITYGYTF. CDR3 sequence (DNA): TGTGCCAGTAGTGAACACAGGGAGATAACATATGGCTACACCTTC. The variable domain in full, completed from reference TRBV19 and TRBJ1-2, reads DGGITQSPKYLFRKEGQNVTLSCEQNLNHDAMYWYRQDPGQGLRLIYYSQIVNDFQKGDIAEGYSVSREKKESFPLTVTSAQKNPTAFYLCASSEHREITYGYTFGSGTRLTVV.

The chain recombines TRBV6-1 with TRBJ2-5; D remains ambiguous. The germline CDR1 and CDR2 sequences are MNHNS and SASEGT. The CDR3 extends over 11 amino acids. Between the trimmed V and J ends, which lost 4 bases and 12 bases, there was a span of 12 bases. This CDR3 is CASSGDWKKYF. As DNA, the CDR3 is TGTGCCAGCAGTGGCGACTGGAAAAAGTACTTC.

Only a few counts were recorded for this clone. This chain uses TRBV10-3 with TRBJ2-1; 13 bases line up with TRBD2. There are 15 residues in the CDR3. CDR1 and CDR2 from the germline V gene are ENHRY and SYGVKD. V shed 2 bases, J shed 7 bases, and the junction held 2 bases outside the gene matches. The DNA for the CDR3 is TGTGCCATCAGTGAGGGACTAGCGGGAGCAAATGAGCAGTTCTTC. It yields the protein CAISEGLAGANEQFF.